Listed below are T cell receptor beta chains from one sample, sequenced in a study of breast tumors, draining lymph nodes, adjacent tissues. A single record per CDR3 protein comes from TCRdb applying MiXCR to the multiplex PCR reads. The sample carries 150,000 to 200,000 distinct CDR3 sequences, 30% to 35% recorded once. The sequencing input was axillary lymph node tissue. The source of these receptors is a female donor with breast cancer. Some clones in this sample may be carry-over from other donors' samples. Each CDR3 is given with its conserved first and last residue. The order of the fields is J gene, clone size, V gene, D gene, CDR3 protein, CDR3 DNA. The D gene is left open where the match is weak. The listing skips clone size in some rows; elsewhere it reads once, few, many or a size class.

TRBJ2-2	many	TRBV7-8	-	CASSLEAGELFF	TGTGCCAGCAGCTTAGAAGCCGGGGAGCTGTTTTTT
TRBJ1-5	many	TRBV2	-	CASSEKVGAYQPQHF	TGTGCCAGCAGTGAAAAGGTCGGGGCGTATCAGCCCCAGCATTTT
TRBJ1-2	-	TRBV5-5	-	CASSQPQSGYTF	TGTGCCAGCAGCCAACCCCAATCTGGCTACACCTTC
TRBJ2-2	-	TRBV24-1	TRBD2	CATSDIRTSGIDGELFF	TGTGCCACCAGTGACATTAGGACTAGCGGGATTGACGGGGAGCTGTTTTTT
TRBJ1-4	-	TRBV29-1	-	CSVDPGAGWEKLFF	TGCAGCGTTGACCCGGGAGCGGGATGGGAAAAACTGTTTTTT
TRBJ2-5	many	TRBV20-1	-	CSARVSGAQETQYF	TGCAGTGCTAGAGTGAGCGGCGCTCAAGAGACCCAGTACTTC
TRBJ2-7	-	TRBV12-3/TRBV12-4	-	CASSISAYGQYF	TGTGCCAGCAGCATTTCGGCATACGGGCAGTACTTC
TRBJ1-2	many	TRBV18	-	CASSPQDRSNYGYTF	TGTGCCAGCTCACCACAGGACAGAAGTAACTATGGCTACACCTTC
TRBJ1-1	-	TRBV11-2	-	CASSLSVGGENTEAFF	TGTGCCAGCAGCTTGTCGGTCGGTGGGGAGAACACTGAAGCTTTCTTT
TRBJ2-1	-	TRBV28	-	CASSFTGTQTNEQFF	TGTGCCAGCAGTTTTACCGGGACCCAGACCAATGAGCAGTTCTTC
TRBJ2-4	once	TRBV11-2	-	CASSFEGGAKNIQYF	TGTGCCAGCAGCTTTGAAGGGGGTGCCAAAAACATTCAGTACTTC
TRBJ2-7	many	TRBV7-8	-	CASSLAAGYEQYF	TGTGCCAGCAGCTTGGCAGCGGGTTACGAGCAGTACTTC
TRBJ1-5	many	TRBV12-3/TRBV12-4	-	CASRWGQNSNQPQHF	TGTGCCAGCAGATGGGGGCAGAATAGCAATCAGCCCCAGCATTTT
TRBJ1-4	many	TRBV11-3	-	CASTKQGREKLFF	TGTGCCAGCACCAAACAGGGTCGGGAAAAACTGTTTTTT
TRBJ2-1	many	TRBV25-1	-	CASERGGLHNEQFF	TGTGCCAGCGAAAGGGGGGGTTTACACAATGAGCAGTTCTTC
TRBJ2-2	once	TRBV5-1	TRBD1	CASSLSQGVGYTGELFF	TGCGCCAGCAGCTTGTCCCAGGGGGTAGGCTACACCGGGGAGCTGTTTTTT
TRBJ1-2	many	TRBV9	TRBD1	CASSAQYDRDHGYTF	TGTGCCAGCAGCGCCCAATATGACAGGGACCATGGCTACACCTTC
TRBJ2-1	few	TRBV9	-	CASSESTGEGTDTQFF	TGTGCCAGCAGCGAGTCCACGGGGGAAGGCACAGATACGCAGTTCTTC
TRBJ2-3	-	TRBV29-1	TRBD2	CSVEVAGGTEADTQYF	TGCAGCGTTGAAGTAGCGGGAGGAACAGAGGCAGATACGCAGTATTTT
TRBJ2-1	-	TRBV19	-	CAREGSRSYNEQFF	TGTGCTAGAGAGGGCAGTAGGTCCTACAATGAGCAGTTCTTC
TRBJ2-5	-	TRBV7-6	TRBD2	CASSPSGRAGETQYF	TGTGCCAGCAGCCCCAGCGGGAGGGCCGGGGAGACCCAGTACTTC
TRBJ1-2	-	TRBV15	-	CATSSLGVIRGSTNYGYTF	TGTGCCACCAGCAGCTTAGGTGTGATAAGGGGGTCAACTAACTATGGCTACACCTTC
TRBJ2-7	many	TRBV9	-	CASSARVDNEQYF	TGTGCCAGCAGCGCTCGGGTCGACAACGAGCAGTACTTC
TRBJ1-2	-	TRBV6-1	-	CASSFTGWGYTF	TGTGCCAGCAGTTTTACAGGGTGGGGCTACACCTTC
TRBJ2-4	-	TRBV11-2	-	CASSPPPDRLSKNIQYF	TGTGCCAGCAGCCCCCCCCCTGACAGACTATCCAAAAACATTCAGTACTTC
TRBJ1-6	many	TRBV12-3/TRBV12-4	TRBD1	CASSFGQGLSSYNSPLHF	TGTGCCAGCAGTTTTGGACAGGGCCTGAGTTCCTATAATTCACCCCTCCACTTT
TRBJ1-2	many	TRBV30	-	CAWSVGDIRGYTF	TGTGCCTGGAGTGTAGGGGACATAAGAGGCTACACCTTC
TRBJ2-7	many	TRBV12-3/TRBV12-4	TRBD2	CASSPAREGNEQYF	TGTGCCAGCAGTCCCGCCCGGGAGGGTAACGAGCAGTACTTC
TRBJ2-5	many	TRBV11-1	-	CANSQGGGKTQYF	TGTGCCAACAGCCAAGGTGGGGGGAAGACCCAGTACTTC
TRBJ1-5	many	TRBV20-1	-	CSADDSYSNQPQHF	TGCAGTGCTGACGACAGCTATAGCAATCAGCCCCAGCATTTT
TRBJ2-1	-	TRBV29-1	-	CSLEGGSPDNEQFF	TGCAGCTTAGAAGGGGGATCTCCCGACAATGAGCAGTTCTTC
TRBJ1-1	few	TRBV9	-	CASSGSDSLNTEAFF	TGTGCCAGCAGCGGGTCGGACAGCTTGAACACTGAAGCTTTCTTT
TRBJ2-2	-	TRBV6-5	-	CASSHGQGHGELFF	TGTGCCAGCAGTCACGGGCAGGGACACGGGGAGCTGTTTTTT
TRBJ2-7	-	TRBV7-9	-	CASSSPAGSDYEQYF	TGTGCCAGCAGCTCACCGGCAGGGTCGGATTACGAGCAGTACTTC
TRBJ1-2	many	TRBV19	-	CASSIDLEFWGYTF	TGTGCCAGTAGTATAGATCTGGAGTTCTGGGGCTACACCTTC
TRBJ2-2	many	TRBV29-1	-	CSVELGSAGELFF	TGCAGCGTTGAATTAGGTTCAGCCGGGGAGCTGTTTTTT
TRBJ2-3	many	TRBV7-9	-	CASSLAGGRTDTQYF	TGTGCCAGCAGCTTAGCCGGGGGGCGCACAGATACGCAGTATTTT
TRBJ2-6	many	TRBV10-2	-	CASGRTSGANVLTF	TGCGCCAGCGGACGGACATCTGGGGCCAACGTCCTGACTTTC
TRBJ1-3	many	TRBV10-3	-	CATSESYSSGNTIYF	TGTGCCACCAGTGAGTCGTACAGCTCTGGAAACACCATATATTTT
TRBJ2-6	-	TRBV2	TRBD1	CASSTGTAASGANVLTF	TGTGCCAGCAGTACCGGGACAGCAGCCTCTGGGGCCAACGTCCTGACTTTC
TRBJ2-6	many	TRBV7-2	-	CASSFIRTGGANVLTF	TGTGCCAGCAGTTTTATTCGGACCGGCGGGGCCAACGTCCTGACTTTC
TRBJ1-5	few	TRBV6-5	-	CASSYSGQGATGQPQHF	TGTGCCAGCAGTTACTCGGGACAAGGAGCAACGGGACAGCCCCAGCATTTT